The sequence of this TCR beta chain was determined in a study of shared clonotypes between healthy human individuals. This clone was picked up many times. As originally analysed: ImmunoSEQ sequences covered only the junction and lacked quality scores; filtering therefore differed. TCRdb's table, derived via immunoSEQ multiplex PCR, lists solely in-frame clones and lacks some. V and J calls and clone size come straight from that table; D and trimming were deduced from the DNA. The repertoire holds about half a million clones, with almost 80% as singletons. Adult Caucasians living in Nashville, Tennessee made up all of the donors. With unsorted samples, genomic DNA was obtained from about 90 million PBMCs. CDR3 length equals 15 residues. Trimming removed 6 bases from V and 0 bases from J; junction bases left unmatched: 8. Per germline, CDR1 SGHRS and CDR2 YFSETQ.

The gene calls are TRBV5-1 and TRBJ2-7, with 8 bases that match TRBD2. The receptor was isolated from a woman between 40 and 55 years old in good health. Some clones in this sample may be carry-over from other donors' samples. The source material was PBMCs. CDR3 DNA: TGCGCCAGCAACCCTAGCGGGTCCCTCTCCTACGAGCAGTACTTC. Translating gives CASNPSGSLSYEQYF.